This T cell receptor beta chain was sequenced for a study of T cells in Graves' hyperthyroidism and ophthalmopathy. Authors of the study amplified TCR beta CDR3 regions from RNA transcripts. With the HTBI primer set, the TCR CDR3 went through a first round of RT-PCR. TCRdb recomputed calls from the multiplex PCR reads with MiXCR, one row per CDR3 protein. The sample yields 250,000 to 300,000 distinct CDR3 sequences, more than 10% seen once. This clonotype was counted at least ten times. The germline CDR1 and CDR2 sequences are MNHEY and SVGEGT. The CDR3 is 15 residues long. V lost 2 bases, J lost 5 bases, and 6 bases stayed unmatched.

The sample was blood. The V call is TRBV6-2 or TRBV6-3, the J call TRBJ2-5, with 9 nucleotides matching TRBD1. The receptor's source is a woman aged 30 to 39 with Graves' hyperthyroidism that later progressed to Graves' ophthalmopathy. The CDR3 loop reads CASSYVTGGGETQYF. The CDR3 DNA follows: TGTGCCAGCAGTTACGTCACAGGGGGCGGCGAGACCCAGTACTTC.